Presented here are 7 T cell receptor beta chains from one specimen sequenced in a study of cytomegalovirus exposure and HLA in healthy donors. TCRdb's copy holds only in-frame clones and misses some; the assay was immunoSEQ multiplex PCR. This sample has more than 120,000 clones, with around 87% found just once. Sequences were obtained from PBMCs. These receptors originate from a man aged 18 to 35 in good health and CMV-seropositive.

The chain has TRBV10-1 and TRBJ2-1; TRBD2 aligns across 9 bases. The germline CDR1 and CDR2 sequences are WNHNN and SYGVQD (reference sequence). V lost 3 bases to trimming and J lost 5 bases; unmatched junction nucleotides: 5. This CDR3 spans 15 amino acids. CDR3 in DNA: TGCGCCAGCAGTGACTGGCGGGAGGGAAACAATGAGCAGTTCTTC. Its protein product is CASSDWREGNNEQFF.

V is TRBV9 and J is TRBJ2-5; perhaps TRBD1 as D (8 bases). The CDR3 runs 15 residues. CDR1 SGDLS and CDR2 YYNGEE come from the germline V gene. V lost 2 bases to trimming and J lost 1 base, with 12 bases between them. For the CDR3, the DNA is TGTGCCAGCAGCGTGGGGGGGACAGGCCAAGAGACCCAGTACTTC. This gives the protein CASSVGGTGQETQYF.

This clone was seen once. V is TRBV9 and J is TRBJ1-1; TRBD1 is a possible D gene (6 bases). Trimming left V 0 bases short and J 4 bases short, with 22 bases between. Germline values: CDR1 SGDLS, CDR2 YYNGEE. The CDR3 has 18 residues. CDR3 nucleotides: TGTGCCAGCAGCGTAGGTTTGACAGGCGGGCCTCGGCGCACTGAAGCTTTCTTT. Encoded protein: CASSVGLTGGPRRTEAFF. The whole variable domain, remainder taken from reference TRBV9 and TRBJ1-1, is DSGVTQTPKHLITATGQRVTLRCSPRSGDLSVYWYQQSLDQGLQFLIQYYNGEERAKGNILERFSAQQFPDLHSELNLSSLELGDSALYFCASSVGLTGGPRRTEAFFGQGTRLTVV.

This clone was detected a few times. The chain links TRBV5-1 to TRBJ1-2; a weak D match, TRBD1 (5 bases). Germline V CDR1 and CDR2: SGHRS, YFSETQ. This CDR3 spans 15 amino acids. V was clipped by 0 bases and J by 4 bases, with 13 bases between them. The CDR3 bases are TGCGCCAGCAGCTTGGAGGCGGGGGGAGCCTATGGCTACACCTTC. The encoded protein is CASSLEAGGAYGYTF.

The rearrangement links TRBV4-1 to TRBJ2-7; D is possibly TRBD2 (6 bases). The CDR3 extends over 16 amino acids. V shed 1 base and J shed 0 bases, with 13 bases lying between them. CDR1 is MGHRA and CDR2 is YSYEKL in the germline V gene. The DNA of the CDR3 is TGCGCCAGCAGCCAAGCCGGGACTTACAGCTCCTACGAGCAGTACTTC. It yields the protein CASSQAGTYSSYEQYF.

V is TRBV19 and J is TRBJ1-4; unclear D gene. V lost 2 bases and J lost 7, with 14 bases in between. This CDR3 region has 15 residues. Germline CDR1 and CDR2: LNHDA and SQIVND (reference sequence). CDR3 region: CASSITTAKGEKLFF. In DNA, the CDR3 is TGTGCCAGTAGTATAACAACAGCTAAAGGTGAAAAACTGTTTTTT.

The rearrangement joins TRBV23-1 to TRBJ1-4; D not resolved. TRBV23-1 is given ORF status, its function remaining uncertain. Trimming took 2 bases from V and 3 from J, leaving 10 bases between them. This CDR3 contains 15 residues. The CDR3 here is CASSQGGRSNEKLFF. CDR3 DNA sequence: TGCGCCAGCAGTCAAGGAGGGAGGTCTAATGAAAAACTGTTTTTT.